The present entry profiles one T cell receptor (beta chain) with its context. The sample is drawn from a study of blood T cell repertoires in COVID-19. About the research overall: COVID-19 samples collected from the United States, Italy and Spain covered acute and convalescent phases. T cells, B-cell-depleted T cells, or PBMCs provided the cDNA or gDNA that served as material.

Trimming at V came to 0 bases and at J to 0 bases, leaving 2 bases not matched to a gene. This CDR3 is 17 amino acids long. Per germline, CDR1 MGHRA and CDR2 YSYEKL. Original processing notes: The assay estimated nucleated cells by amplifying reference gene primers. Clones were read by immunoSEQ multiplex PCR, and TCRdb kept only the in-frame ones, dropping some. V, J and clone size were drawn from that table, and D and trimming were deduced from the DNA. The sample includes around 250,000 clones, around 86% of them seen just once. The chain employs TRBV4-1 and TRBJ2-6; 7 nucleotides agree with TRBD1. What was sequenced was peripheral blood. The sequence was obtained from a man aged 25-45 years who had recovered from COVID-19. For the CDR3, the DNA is TGCGCCAGCAGCCAAGAGAGGACAGGCTCTGGGGCCAACGTCCTGACTTTC. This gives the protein CASSQERTGSGANVLTF.